This entry features one TCR beta chain sequence. This clonotype has ten or more counts. The antigen it recognizes is unknown. No much larger clone exists at a distance of one base, and base qualities are not known. The TCR beta CDR3 regions were amplified from the RNA transcripts. For the first round of RT-PCR on the TCR CDR3, the HTBI primer set was used together with the Qiagen OneStep RT-PCR kit. Libraries were constructed in a second round of multiplex PCR, after which size selection and purification were performed. Sequencing of the libraries was done on an Illumina HiSeq2000 using paired-end 100 bp reads. From the authors' description of their analysis: Raw data were processed with SOAPnuke, discarding reads with adapters, uncalled bases, mean Phred below 15, or no exact constant-primer or identifier match. COPE v1.2.5 was used to merge high-quality paired reads, and clonotypes were defined as unique nucleotide sequences. MiTCR v1.1 was used to align clonotypes to the IMGT TRBV, TRBD and TRBJ reference segments. Only V-J combinations with frequency above 0.0001, covering 98% to 99.2% of repertoires, were analysed. A TCS score was defined as the ratio between F50 (clonal expansion) and ExV (chaos), using BLOSUM62-based TCRdist between CDR3 peptides within each V-J. Welch's t-statistics and random forest reduced roughly 500 V-J features to fewer than 15, which were used in a naive Bayes classifier (R e1071). Through fastp at Q25 and MiXCR, TCRdb rebuilt clones from the public reads, retaining in-frame beta chains. Each CDR3 protein gets just one entry, which takes the most common genes and DNA from the rows behind it. TCRdb's processing, not the study's, gives the V and J calls here. The sample has approximately 400,000 distinct CDR3 sequences on record, 13% of them singletons. The ten largest clones take up around 21% of the sample.

The data derive from a study of T cells in Graves' hyperthyroidism and ophthalmopathy (dated by TCRdb to the late 2010s). With respect to the entire study: Peripheral blood was collected at initial diagnosis, before any treatment. A discovery cohort of about a hundred patients, 43 with Graves' ophthalmopathy and approximately 60 with stable Graves' hyperthyroidism, was used to find distinguishing TCR V-J signatures. An independent validation cohort of about 20 hyperthyroidism patients and over 15 patients who later progressed to ophthalmopathy tested prospective prediction of ophthalmopathy. The 90 to 100 discovery patients were randomly split 7:3 into training and test sets. Thyroid tissue and blood T-cell repertoires from about 6 Graves' hyperthyroidism patients were also compared in the study. Following sampling, methimazole starting at 30 mg daily was given to hyperthyroidism patients, and high-dose intravenous methylprednisolone was given to ophthalmopathy patients. According to the paper, TCR Vbeta CDR3 sequencing was carried out on some 140 peripheral blood samples, which came from 40 to 45 ophthalmopathy, around 75 hyperthyroidism and some 17 progressor patients.

Hyperthyroidism patients were aged 18 to 65 years and newly diagnosed, with disease duration of less than 2 months. Exclusion was applied to patients with uncontrolled infections, other autoimmune diseases, pregnancy or lactation. Diagnoses relied on clinical symptoms, serum thyroxine and TRAb, thyroid ultrasound and orbital computed tomography. Blood from progressor patients was collected at the time of first diagnosis with hyperthyroidism, before any ophthalmopathy symptoms had appeared. Ficoll-Paque density gradient centrifugation was used to isolate PBMCs from 8.5 to 10 ml of fresh peripheral blood. Progressor patients were defined as those initially diagnosed with Graves' hyperthyroidism in whom ophthalmopathy developed during follow-up. Total RNA was extracted with Trizol reagent, and quality was checked on an Agilent 2100 Bioanalyzer. What the study reported, not specific to this receptor: During validation, the model predicted progression to ophthalmopathy a median of about 5.9 months ahead of onset, with more than 60% sensitivity and under 85% specificity. Sample size was not statistically predetermined, and investigators were not blinded to group allocation. A 13 V-J signature model separated ophthalmopathy from stable hyperthyroidism, with 87.88% sensitivity and approximately 81% specificity in cross-validation and 80%/75% in testing. Blood samples also contained most of the expanded thyroid clonotypes (frequency above 0.001), which suggests that blood repertoires may reflect thyroid immune responses.

The sequencing sample was made of blood. This TCR was recovered from a man aged 25-45 years with Graves' hyperthyroidism that later progressed to Graves' ophthalmopathy.

The DNA sequence is given as TGCGCCAGCAGCCCATTACAAGGGGGGACCTACGAGCAGTACTTC. This is translated as CASSPLQGGTYEQYF. The chain was built from TRBV4-1 and TRBJ2-7; the D assignment is uncertain and may be TRBD1 or TRBD2, with 6 bases supporting each. Reading from cysteine to phenylalanine, the CDR3 counts 15 amino acids. The entry retains the CDR3 DNA only, 45 bases that are in frame from base 1. V and J are truncated by 4 bases and 2 bases respectively, leaving an intervening sequence of 15 bases. CDR1 and CDR2, per the germline V gene, are MGHRA and YSYEKL.